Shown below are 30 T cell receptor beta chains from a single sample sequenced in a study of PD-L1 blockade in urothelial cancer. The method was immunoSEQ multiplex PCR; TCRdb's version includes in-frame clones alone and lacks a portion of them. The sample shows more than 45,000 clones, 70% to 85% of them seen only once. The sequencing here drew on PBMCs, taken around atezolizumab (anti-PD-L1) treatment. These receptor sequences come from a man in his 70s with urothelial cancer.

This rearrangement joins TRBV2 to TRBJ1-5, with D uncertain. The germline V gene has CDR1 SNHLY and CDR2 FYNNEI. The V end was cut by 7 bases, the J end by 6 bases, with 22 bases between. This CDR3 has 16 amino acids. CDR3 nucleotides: TGTGCCAGCATCGCTGTAGGAGGGCCATCCGCTCAGCCCCAGCATTTT. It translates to CASIAVGGPSAQPQHF.

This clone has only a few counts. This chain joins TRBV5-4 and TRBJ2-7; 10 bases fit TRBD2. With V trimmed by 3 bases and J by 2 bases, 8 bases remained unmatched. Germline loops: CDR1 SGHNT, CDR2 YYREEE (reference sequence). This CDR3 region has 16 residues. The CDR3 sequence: CASSSPAAGGPYEQYF. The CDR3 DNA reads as TGTGCCAGCAGCTCCCCGGCAGCGGGAGGGCCCTACGAGCAGTACTTC.

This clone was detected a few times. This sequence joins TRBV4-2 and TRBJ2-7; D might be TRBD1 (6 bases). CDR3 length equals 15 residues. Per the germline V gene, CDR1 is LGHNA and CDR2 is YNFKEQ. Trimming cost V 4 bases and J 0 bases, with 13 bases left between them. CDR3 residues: CASSPWTANSYEQYF. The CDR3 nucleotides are TGTGCCAGCAGCCCCTGGACAGCCAACTCCTACGAGCAGTACTTC.

The CDR3 DNA reads TGTGCCAGCAGCCACCTAGGGAGGGGAACTGAAGCTTTCTTT. It translates to CASSHLGRGTEAFF. The chain carries TRBV7-8 and TRBJ1-1, with D possibly being TRBD1 (5 bases). V was pared by 5 bases and J by 5 bases, with 15 bases between. The CDR3 sequence is 14 residues long. Per the germline V gene, CDR1 is SGHVS and CDR2 is FQNEAQ.

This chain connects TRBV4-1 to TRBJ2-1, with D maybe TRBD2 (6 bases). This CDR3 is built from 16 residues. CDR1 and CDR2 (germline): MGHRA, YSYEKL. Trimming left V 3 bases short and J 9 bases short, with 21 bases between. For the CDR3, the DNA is TGCGCCAGCAGCCAGCTCGATTTGGGTTTTAGCGGTGAGCAGTTCTTC. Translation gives CASSQLDLGFSGEQFF.

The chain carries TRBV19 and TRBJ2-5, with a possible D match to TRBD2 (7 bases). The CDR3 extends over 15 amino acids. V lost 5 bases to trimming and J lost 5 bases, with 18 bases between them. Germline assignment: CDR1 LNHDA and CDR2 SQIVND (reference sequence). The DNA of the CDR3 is TGTGCCAGTAGTTTTACGGACCGCGGGGGCGAGACCCAGTACTTC. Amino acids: CASSFTDRGGETQYF.

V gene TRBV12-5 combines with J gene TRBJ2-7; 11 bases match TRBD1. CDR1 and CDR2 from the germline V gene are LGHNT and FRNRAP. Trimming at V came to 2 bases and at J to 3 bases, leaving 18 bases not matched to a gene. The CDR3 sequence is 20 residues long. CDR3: CASGLITGTGGSSGRYEQYF. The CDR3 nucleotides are TGTGCTAGTGGTTTGATAACCGGGACAGGGGGGAGTTCCGGACGCTACGAGCAGTACTTC.

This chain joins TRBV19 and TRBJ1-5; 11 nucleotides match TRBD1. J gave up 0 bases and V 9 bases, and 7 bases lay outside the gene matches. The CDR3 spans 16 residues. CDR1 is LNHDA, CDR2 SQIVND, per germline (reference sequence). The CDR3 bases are TGTGCCAGCCGGCGGGACAGGGGGTTTAGCAATCAGCCCCAGCATTTT. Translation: CASRRDRGFSNQPQHF. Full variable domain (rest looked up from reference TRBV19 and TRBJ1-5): DGGITQSPKYLFRKEGQNVTLSCEQNLNHDAMYWYRQDPGQGLRLIYYSQIVNDFQKGDIAEGYSVSREKKESFPLTVTSAQKNPTAFYLCASRRDRGFSNQPQHFGDGTRLSIL.

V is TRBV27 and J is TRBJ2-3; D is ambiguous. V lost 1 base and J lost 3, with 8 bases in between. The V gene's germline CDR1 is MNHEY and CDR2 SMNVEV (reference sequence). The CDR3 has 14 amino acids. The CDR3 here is CASSLYRVTDTQYF. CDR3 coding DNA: TGTGCCAGCAGTTTATACCGGGTAACAGATACGCAGTATTTT.

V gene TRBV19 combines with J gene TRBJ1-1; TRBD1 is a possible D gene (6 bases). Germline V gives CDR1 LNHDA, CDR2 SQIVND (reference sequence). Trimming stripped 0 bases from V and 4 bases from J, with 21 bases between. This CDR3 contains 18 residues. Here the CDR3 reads CASSIDRRQGTVGTEAFF. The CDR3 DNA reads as TGTGCCAGTAGTATAGATCGGAGGCAGGGGACGGTGGGCACTGAAGCTTTCTTT. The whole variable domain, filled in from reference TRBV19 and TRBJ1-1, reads DGGITQSPKYLFRKEGQNVTLSCEQNLNHDAMYWYRQDPGQGLRLIYYSQIVNDFQKGDIAEGYSVSREKKESFPLTVTSAQKNPTAFYLCASSIDRRQGTVGTEAFFGQGTRLTVV.

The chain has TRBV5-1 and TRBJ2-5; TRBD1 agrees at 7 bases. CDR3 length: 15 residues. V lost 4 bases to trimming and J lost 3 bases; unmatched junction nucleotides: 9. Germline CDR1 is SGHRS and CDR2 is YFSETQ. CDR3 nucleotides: TGCGCCAGCAGCAACCCCGGGACAGTAGAAGAGACCCAGTACTTC. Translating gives CASSNPGTVEETQYF.

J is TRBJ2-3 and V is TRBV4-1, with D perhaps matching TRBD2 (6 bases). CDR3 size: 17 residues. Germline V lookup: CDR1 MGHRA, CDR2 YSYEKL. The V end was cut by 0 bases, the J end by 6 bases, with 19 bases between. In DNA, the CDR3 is TGCGCCAGCAGCCAAGAAATCGGGCGGGGAAAGAGGGATACGCAGTATTTT. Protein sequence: CASSQEIGRGKRDTQYF.

CDR3 sequence: CASSQDRVINEQFF. The CDR3 DNA follows: TGTGCCAGCTCCCAGGACAGGGTCATAAATGAGCAGTTCTTC. The chain uses TRBV18 and TRBJ2-1; 8 positions match TRBD1. In germline, CDR1 is KGHSH, CDR2 LQKENI. V dropped 6 bases and J dropped 7; count of bases not matched to a gene: 8. CDR3 length equals 14 residues.

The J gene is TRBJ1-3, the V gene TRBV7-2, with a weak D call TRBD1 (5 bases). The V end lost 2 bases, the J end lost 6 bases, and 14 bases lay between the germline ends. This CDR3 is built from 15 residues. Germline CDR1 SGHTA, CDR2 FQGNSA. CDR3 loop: CASSLMGLSENTIYF. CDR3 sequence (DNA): TGTGCCAGCAGCTTAATGGGGCTTTCGGAAAACACCATATATTTT.

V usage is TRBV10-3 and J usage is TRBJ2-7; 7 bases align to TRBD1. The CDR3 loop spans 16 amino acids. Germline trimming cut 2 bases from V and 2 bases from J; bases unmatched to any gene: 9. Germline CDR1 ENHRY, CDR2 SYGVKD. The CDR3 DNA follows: TGTGCCATCAGTGAGACCCCCGGGACAGCCGCCTACGAGCAGTACTTC. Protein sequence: CAISETPGTAAYEQYF.

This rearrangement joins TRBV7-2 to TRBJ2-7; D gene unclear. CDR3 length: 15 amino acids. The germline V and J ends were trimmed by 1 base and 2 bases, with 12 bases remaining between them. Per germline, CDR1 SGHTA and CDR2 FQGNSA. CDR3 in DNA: TGTGCCAGCAGCTTAGACCAACGGGTAACCTACGAGCAGTACTTC. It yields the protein CASSLDQRVTYEQYF. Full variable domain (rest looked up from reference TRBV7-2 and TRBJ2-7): GAGVSQSPSNKVTEKGKDVELRCDPISGHTALYWYRQSLGQGLEFLIYFQGNSAPDKSGLPSDRFSAERTGGSVSTLTIQRTQQEDSAVYLCASSLDQRVTYEQYFGPGTRLTVT.

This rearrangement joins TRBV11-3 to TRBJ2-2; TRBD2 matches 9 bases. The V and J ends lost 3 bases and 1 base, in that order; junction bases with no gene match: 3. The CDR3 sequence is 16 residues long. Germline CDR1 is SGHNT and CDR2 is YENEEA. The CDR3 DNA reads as TGTGCCAGCAGCTTCGATAGCGGGGGGAACACCGGGGAGCTGTTTTTT. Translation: CASSFDSGGNTGELFF.

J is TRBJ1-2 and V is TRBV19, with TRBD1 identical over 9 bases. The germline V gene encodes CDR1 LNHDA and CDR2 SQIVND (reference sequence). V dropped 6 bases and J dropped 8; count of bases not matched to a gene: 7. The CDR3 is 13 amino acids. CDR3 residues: CASRTGGAEGYTF. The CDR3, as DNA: TGTGCCAGTAGAACAGGGGGCGCGGAAGGCTACACCTTC.

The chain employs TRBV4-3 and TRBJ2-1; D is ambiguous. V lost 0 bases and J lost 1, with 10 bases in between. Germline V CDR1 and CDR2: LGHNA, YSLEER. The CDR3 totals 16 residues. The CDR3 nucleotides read TGCGCCAGCAGCCAAGACAACAGAGCTTCCTACAATGAGCAGTTCTTC. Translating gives CASSQDNRASYNEQFF.

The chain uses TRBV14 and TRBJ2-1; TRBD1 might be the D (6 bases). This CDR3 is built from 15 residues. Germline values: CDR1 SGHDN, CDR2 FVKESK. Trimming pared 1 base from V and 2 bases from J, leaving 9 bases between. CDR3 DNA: TGTGCCAGCAGCCAAGTAAGGGGGACCTACAATGAGCAGTTCTTC. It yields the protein CASSQVRGTYNEQFF. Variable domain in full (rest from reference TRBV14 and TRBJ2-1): EAGVTQFPSHSVIEKGQTVTLRCDPISGHDNLYWYRRVMGKEIKFLLHFVKESKQDESGMPNNRFLAERTGGTYSTLKVQPAELEDSGVYFCASSQVRGTYNEQFFGPGTRLTVL.

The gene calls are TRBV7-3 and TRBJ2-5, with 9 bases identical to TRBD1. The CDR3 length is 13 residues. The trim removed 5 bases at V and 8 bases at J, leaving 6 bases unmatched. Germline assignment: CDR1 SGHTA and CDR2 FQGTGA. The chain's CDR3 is CASSQGQGQTQYF. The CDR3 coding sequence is TGTGCCAGCAGCCAGGGACAGGGACAAACCCAGTACTTC.

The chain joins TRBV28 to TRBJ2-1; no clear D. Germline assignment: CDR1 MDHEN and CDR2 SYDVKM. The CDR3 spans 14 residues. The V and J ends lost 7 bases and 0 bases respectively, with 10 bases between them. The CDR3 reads CASITDSSYNEQFF. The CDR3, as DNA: TGTGCCAGCATCACTGATAGCTCCTACAATGAGCAGTTCTTC.

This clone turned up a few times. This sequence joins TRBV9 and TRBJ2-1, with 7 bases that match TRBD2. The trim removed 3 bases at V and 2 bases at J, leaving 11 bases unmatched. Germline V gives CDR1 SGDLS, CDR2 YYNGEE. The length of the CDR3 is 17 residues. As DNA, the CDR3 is TGTGCCAGCAGCGAGACCTTACTAGCGCCCACCTACAATGAGCAGTTCTTC. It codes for CASSETLLAPTYNEQFF.

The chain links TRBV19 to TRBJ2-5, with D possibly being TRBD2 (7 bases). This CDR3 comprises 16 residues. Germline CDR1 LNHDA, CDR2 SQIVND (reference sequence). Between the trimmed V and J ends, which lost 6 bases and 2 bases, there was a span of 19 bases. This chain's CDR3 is CASRLGGRGPQETQYF. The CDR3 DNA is TGTGCCAGTAGGTTGGGGGGGCGGGGACCTCAAGAGACCCAGTACTTC. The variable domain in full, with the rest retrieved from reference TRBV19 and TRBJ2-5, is DGGITQSPKYLFRKEGQNVTLSCEQNLNHDAMYWYRQDPGQGLRLIYYSQIVNDFQKGDIAEGYSVSREKKESFPLTVTSAQKNPTAFYLCASRLGGRGPQETQYFGPGTRLLVL.

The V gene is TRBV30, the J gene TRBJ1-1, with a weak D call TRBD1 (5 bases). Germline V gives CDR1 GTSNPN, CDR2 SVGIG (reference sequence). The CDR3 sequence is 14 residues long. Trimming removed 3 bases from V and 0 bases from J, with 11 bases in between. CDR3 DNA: TGTGCCTGGAGCATAGACAGCATGAACACTGAAGCTTTCTTT. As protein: CAWSIDSMNTEAFF.

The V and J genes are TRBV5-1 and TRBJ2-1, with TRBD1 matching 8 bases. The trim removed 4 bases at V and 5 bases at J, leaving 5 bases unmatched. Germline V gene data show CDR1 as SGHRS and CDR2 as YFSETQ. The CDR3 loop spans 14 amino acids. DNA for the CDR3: TGCGCCAGCAGCCTCCAGGGGGCCCACAATGAGCAGTTCTTC. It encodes CASSLQGAHNEQFF.

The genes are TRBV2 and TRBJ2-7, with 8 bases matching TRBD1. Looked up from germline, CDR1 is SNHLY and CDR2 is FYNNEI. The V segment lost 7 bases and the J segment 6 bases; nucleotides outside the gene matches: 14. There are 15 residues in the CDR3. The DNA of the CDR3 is TGTGCCAGCATCCTCCCGGACAGGGAATCGTCCGAGCAGTACTTC. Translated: CASILPDRESSEQYF.

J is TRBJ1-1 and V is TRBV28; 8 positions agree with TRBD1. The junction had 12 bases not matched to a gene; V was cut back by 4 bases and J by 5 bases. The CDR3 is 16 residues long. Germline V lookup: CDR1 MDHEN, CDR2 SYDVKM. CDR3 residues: CASSWGTGREGTEAFF. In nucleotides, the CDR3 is TGTGCCAGCAGTTGGGGGACAGGACGCGAGGGGACTGAAGCTTTCTTT.

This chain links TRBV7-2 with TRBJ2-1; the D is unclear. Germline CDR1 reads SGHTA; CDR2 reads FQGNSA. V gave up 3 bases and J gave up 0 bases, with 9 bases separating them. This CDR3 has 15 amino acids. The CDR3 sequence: CASSFSTSSYNEQFF. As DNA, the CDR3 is TGTGCCAGCAGCTTTTCCACGAGCTCCTACAATGAGCAGTTCTTC.

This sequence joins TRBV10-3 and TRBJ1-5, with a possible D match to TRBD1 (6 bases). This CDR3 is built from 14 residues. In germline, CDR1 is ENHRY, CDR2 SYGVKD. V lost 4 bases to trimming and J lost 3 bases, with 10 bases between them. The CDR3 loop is CAISVAGANQPQHF. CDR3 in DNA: TGTGCCATCAGTGTGGCGGGGGCCAATCAGCCCCAGCATTTT.